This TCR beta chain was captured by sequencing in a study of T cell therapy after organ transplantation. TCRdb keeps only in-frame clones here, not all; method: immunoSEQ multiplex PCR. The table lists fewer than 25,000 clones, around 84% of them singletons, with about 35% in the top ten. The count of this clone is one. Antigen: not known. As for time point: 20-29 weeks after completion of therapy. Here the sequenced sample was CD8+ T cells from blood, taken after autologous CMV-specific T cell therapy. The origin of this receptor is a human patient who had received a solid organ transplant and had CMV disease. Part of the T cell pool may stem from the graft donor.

The CDR3 spells CATLGTSASEKLFF. As DNA, the CDR3 is TGTGCCACCCTCGGGACTTCCGCCTCCGAAAAACTGTTTTTT. This chain connects TRBV6-5 to TRBJ1-4, with D possibly matching TRBD1 (5 bases). CDR3 length: 14 residues. Trimming removed 10 bases from V and 8 bases from J, with 20 bases in between. The germline gives CDR1 MNHEY, CDR2 SVGAGI.